This T cell receptor (beta chain) emerged from a study of identical twins. Donors uniformly comprised healthy Caucasians. Study outcomes and limitations: Invariant populations such as MAIT and iNKT cells could partly muddle zero-insertion analyses. Within cord blood, abundant beta clonotypes carried fewer insertions, but memory repertoires showed no such trend.

Template switching introduced a universal primer site, and the cDNA bore unique molecular identifiers. TCRdb reprocessed the 5' RACE reads with MiXCR, giving one entry per CDR3 protein. The sample contains some 560,000 distinct CDR3 sequences, approximately 9.6% of which appear only once. This clonotype was seen a handful of times. Its antigen is not identified. The CDR3 totals 15 residues. The V end lost 2 bases, the J end lost 7 bases, and 16 bases lay between the germline ends. The germline V gene encodes CDR1 SGHNT and CDR2 YYREEE (reference sequence). The same sample was also used in a study of yellow fever vaccine responses in identical twins.

The chain links TRBV5-4 to TRBJ2-1, with D perhaps TRBD2 (6 bases). The clonotype originates from a woman younger than 35 in good health. The material sequenced was PBMCs. Written as DNA, the CDR3 is TGTGCCAGCAGCTTCGATCGGGGGACGGGGAATGAGCAGTTCTTC. It encodes CASSFDRGTGNEQFF.